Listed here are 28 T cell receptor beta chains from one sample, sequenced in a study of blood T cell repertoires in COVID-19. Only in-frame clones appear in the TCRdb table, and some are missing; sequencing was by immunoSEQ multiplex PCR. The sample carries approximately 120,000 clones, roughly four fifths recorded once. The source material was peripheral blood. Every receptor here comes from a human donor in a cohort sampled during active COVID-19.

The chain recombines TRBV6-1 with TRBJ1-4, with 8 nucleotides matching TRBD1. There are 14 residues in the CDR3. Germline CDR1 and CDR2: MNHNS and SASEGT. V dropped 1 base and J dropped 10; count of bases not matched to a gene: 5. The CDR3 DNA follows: TGTGCCAGCAGTGAAGGACAGGGGAACACAAAACTGTTTTTT. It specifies CASSEGQGNTKLFF.

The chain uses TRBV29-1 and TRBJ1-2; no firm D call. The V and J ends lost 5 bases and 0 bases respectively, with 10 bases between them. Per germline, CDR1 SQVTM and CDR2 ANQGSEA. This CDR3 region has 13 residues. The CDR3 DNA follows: TGCAGCGTTCTAGGCGGTACTAACTATGGCTACACCTTC. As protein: CSVLGGTNYGYTF. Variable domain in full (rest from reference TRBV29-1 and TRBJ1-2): SAVISQKPSRDICQRGTSLTIQCQVDSQVTMMFWYRQQPGQSLTLIATANQGSEATYESGFVIDKFPISRPNLTFSTLTVSNMSPEDSSIYLCSVLGGTNYGYTFGSGTRLTVV.

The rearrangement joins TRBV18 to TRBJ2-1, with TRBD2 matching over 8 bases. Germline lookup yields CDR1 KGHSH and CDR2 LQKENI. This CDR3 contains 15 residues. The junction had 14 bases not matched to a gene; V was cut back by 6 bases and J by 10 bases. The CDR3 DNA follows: TGTGCCAGCTCCCAAAGCGGGGGACCTACAATCGAGCAGTTCTTC. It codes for CASSQSGGPTIEQFF.

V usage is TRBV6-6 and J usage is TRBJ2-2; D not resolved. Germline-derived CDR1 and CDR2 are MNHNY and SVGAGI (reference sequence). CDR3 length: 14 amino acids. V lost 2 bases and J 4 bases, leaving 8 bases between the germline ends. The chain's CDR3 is CASSYRRGTGELFF. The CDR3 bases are TGTGCCAGCAGTTACCGAAGAGGCACCGGGGAGCTGTTTTTT.

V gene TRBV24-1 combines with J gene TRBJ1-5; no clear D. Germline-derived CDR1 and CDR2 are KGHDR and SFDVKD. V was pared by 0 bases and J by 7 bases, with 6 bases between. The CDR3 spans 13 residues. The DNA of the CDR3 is TGTGCCACCAGTGATTTGTCGGGACAGCCCCAGCATTTT. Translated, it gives CATSDLSGQPQHF.

CDR3 amino acids: CASSQVSGAGAFF. The DNA for the CDR3 is TGTGCCAGCAGCCAAGTATCTGGGGCCGGGGCTTTCTTT. The chain combines TRBV3-1 (or the pseudogene TRBV3-2) with TRBJ1-1, with D perhaps TRBD1 (5 bases). V was trimmed by 1 base and J by 11 bases, leaving 14 bases between them. Germline V gene data show CDR1 as LGHDT and CDR2 as YNNKEL (reference sequence). The CDR3 extends over 13 amino acids.

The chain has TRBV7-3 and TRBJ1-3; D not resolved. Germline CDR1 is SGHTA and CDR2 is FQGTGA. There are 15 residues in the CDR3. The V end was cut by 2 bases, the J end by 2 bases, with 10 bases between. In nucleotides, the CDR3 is TGTGCCAGCAGCTTAGACGCGGGCGCTGGAAACACCATATATTTT. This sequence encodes CASSLDAGAGNTIYF.

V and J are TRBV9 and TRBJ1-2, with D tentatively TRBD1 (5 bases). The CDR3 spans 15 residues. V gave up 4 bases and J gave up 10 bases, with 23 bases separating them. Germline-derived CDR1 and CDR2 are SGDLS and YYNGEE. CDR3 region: CASSKQTDATDHYTF. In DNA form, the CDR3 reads TGTGCCAGCAGCAAACAGACAGACGCGACGGACCACTACACCTTC.

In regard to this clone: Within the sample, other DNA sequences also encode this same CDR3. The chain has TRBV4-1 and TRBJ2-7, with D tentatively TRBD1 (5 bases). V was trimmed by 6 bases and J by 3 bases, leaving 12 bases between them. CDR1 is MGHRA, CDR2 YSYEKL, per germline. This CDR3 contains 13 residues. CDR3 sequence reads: CASSLQTDYEQYF. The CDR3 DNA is TGCGCCAGCAGTCTGCAGACAGACTACGAGCAGTACTTC.

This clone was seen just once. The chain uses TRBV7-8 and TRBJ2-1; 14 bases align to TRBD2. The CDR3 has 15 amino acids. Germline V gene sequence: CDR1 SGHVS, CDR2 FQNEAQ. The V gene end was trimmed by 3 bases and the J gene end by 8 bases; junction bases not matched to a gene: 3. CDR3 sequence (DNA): TGTGCCAGCAGCTTGGGGACTAGCGGGGGCTATGAGCAGTTCTTC. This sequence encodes CASSLGTSGGYEQFF.

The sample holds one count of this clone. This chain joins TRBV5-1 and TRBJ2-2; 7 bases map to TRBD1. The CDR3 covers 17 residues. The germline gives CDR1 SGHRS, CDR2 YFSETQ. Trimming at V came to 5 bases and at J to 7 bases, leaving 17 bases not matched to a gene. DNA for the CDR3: TGCGCCAGCAGTCGGCCACTCCGAGGGGGCAAGGGCGGGGAGCTGTTTTTT. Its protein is CASSRPLRGGKGGELFF.

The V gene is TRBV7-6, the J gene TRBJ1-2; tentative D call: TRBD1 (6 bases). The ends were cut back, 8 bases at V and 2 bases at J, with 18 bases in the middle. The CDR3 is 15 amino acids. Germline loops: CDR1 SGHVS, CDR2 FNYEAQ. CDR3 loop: CASGSRGGVNYGYTF. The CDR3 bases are TGTGCCAGCGGATCCAGGGGCGGCGTGAACTATGGCTACACCTTC. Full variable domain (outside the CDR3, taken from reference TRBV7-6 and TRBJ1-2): GAGVSQSPRYKVTKRGQDVALRCDPISGHVSLYWYRQALGQGPEFLTYFNYEAQQDKSGLPNDRFSAERPEGSISTLTIQRTEQRDSAMYRCASGSRGGVNYGYTFGSGTRLTVV.

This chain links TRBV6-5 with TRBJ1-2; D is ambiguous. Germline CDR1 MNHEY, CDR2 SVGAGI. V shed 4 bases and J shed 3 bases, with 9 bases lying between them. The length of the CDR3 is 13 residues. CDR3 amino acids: CASSFAEHYGYTF. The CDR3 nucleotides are TGTGCCAGCAGTTTTGCGGAGCACTATGGCTACACCTTC.

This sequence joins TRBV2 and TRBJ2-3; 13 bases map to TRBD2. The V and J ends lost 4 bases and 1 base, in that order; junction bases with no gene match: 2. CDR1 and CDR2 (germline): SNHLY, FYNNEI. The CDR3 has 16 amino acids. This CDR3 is CASSGGLAGGTDTQYF. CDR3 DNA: TGTGCCAGCAGTGGCGGACTAGCGGGGGGCACAGATACGCAGTATTTT.

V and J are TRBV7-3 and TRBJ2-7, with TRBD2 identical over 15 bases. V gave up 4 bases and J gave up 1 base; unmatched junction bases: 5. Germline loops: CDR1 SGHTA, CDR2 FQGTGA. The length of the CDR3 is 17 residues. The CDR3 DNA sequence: TGTGCCAGCAGCTCTGGACTAGCGGGGGGGCCGTCCTACGAGCAGTACTTC. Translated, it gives CASSSGLAGGPSYEQYF.

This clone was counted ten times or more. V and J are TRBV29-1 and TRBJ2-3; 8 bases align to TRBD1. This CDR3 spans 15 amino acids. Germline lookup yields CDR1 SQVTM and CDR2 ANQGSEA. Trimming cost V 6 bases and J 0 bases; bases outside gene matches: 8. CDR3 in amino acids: CSVSSTGVSTDTQYF. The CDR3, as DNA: TGCAGCGTCTCCTCGACAGGGGTTAGCACAGATACGCAGTATTTT.

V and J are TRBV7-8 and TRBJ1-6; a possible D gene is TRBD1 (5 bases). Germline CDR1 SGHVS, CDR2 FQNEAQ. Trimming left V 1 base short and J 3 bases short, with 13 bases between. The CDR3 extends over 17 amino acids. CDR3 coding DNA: TGTGCCAGCAGCTTAGTCTTGGCAGGGCTCTATAATTCACCCCTCCACTTT. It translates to CASSLVLAGLYNSPLHF.

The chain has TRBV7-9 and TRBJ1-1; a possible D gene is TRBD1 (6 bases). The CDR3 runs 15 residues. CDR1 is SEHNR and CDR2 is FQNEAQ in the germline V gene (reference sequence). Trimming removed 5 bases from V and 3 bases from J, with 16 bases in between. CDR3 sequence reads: CASSGPGTQYTEAFF. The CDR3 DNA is TGTGCCAGCAGCGGGCCCGGGACACAGTACACTGAAGCTTTCTTT.

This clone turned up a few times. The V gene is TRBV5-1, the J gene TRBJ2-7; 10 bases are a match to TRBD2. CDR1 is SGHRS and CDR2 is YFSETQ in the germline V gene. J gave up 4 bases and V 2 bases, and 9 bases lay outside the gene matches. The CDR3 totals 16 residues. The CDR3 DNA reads TGCGCCAGCAGCTTATCGGCTAGCGGGGGCAAATACGAGCAGTACTTC. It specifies CASSLSASGGKYEQYF.

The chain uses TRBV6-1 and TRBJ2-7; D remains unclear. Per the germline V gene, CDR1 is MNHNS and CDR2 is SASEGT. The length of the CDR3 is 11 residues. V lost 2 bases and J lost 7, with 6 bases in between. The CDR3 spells CASSEHNEQYF. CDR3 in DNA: TGTGCCAGCAGTGAACACAATGAGCAGTACTTC.

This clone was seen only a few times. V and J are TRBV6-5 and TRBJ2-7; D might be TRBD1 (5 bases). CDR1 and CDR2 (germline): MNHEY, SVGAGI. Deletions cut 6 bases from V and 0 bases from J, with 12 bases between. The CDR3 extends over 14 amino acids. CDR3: CASRRQMSSYEQYF. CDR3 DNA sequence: TGTGCCAGCAGGCGACAGATGAGCTCCTACGAGCAGTACTTC.

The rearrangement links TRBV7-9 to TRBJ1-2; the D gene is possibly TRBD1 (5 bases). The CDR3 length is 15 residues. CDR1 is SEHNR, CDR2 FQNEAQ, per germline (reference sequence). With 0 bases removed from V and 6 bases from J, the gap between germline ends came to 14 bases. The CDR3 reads CASSLAGGESHGYTF. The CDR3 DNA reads TGTGCCAGCAGCTTAGCGGGAGGGGAATCCCATGGCTACACCTTC.

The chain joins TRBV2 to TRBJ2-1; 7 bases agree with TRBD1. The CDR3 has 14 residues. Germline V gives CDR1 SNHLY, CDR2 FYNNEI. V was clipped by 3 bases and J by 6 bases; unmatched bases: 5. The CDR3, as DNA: TGTGCCAGCAGTGAGTACAGGGGAGTCAATGAGCAGTTCTTC. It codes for CASSEYRGVNEQFF.

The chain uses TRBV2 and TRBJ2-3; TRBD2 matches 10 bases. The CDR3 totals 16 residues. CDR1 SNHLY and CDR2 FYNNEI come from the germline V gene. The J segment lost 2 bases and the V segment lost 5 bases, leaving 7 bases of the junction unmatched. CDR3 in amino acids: CASSPRTSGNTDTQYF. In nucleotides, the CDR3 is TGTGCCAGCAGTCCTCGGACTAGCGGAAACACAGATACGCAGTATTTT.

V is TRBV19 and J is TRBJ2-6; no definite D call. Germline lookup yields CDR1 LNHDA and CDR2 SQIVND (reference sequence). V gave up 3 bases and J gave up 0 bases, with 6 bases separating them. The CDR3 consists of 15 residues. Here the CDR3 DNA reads TGTGCCAGTAGTATTAGCCTCTCTGGGGCCAACGTCCTGACTTTC. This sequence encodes CASSISLSGANVLTF.

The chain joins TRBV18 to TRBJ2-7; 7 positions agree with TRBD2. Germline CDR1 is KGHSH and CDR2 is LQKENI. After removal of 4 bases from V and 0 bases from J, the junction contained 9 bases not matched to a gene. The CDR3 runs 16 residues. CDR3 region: CASSRGLGTSSYEQYF. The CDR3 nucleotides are TGTGCCAGCTCACGAGGACTAGGGACGAGCTCCTACGAGCAGTACTTC.

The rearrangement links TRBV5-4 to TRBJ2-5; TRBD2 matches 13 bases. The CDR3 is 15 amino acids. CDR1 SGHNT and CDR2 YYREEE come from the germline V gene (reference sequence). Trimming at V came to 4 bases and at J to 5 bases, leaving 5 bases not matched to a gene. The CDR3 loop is CASSPGTSGEETQYF. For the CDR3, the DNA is TGTGCCAGCAGCCCCGGGACTAGCGGGGAGGAGACCCAGTACTTC.

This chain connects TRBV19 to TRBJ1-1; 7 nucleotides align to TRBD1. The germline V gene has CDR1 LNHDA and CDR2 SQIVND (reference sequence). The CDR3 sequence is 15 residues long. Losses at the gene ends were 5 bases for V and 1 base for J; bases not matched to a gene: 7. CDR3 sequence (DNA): TGTGCCAGTAGTCTTAGATCAGGGGGGAACACTGAAGCTTTCTTT. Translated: CASSLRSGGNTEAFF.